This is a list of T cell receptor beta chains from one sample in a study of breast tumors, draining lymph nodes, adjacent tissues. Each CDR3 protein is one row after TCRdb ran MiXCR on the multiplex PCR reads. The sample yields fewer than 300,000 distinct CDR3 sequences, roughly 32% seen once. The sample consisted of axillary lymph node tissue. These receptors were obtained from a female donor with breast cancer. Some clones in this sample may be carry-over from other donors' samples. Both conserved end residues are part of each CDR3. The D gene is left open where the match is weak.

.,TRBV9,TRBJ1-3,CASSPGHSGNTIYF
.,TRBV2,TRBJ1-6,CASRGLAGGNSPLHF
.,TRBV6-1,TRBJ1-2,CASAPGVLDYGYTF
.,TRBV19,TRBJ2-5,CASSWQGQETQYF
.,TRBV6-6,TRBJ1-5,CASSYRGQFSSNQPQHF
.,TRBV7-2,TRBJ2-1,CASSLVQGYNEQFF
TRBD1,TRBV12-3/TRBV12-4,TRBJ1-5,CASFHKPGTGGQPQHF
.,TRBV7-9,TRBJ1-2,CASRPGDYGYTF
.,TRBV5-1,TRBJ1-1,CASNLRHTDTEAFF
TRBD2,TRBV20-1,TRBJ2-5,CSARIAGGGGETQYF
.,TRBV7-8,TRBJ2-6,CASSLGRTSGANVLTF
.,TRBV7-9,TRBJ1-3,CASSSTDSGNTIYF
.,TRBV6-6,TRBJ2-1,CASSHSRSTVYNEQFF
.,TRBV5-6,TRBJ2-2,CASSLLTNRNTGELFF
TRBD2,TRBV6-1,TRBJ2-1,CASTLAAPNEQFF
TRBD1,TRBV7-2,TRBJ2-5,CASSSSGTGGHQETQYF
.,TRBV20-1,TRBJ2-1,CSARPTTTYTEQFF
TRBD2,TRBV5-5,TRBJ2-3,CASSLFSGRGGGSQDTQYF
TRBD2,TRBV11-2,TRBJ2-6,CASSSRTSGPNVLTF
.,TRBV6-5,TRBJ2-5,CASSHSSGGETQYF
TRBD1,TRBV7-6,TRBJ1-1,CASSLGGTENTEAFF
.,TRBV2,TRBJ1-2,CASSEPGRRYGYTF
TRBD2,TRBV10-3,TRBJ2-3,CAINSGLAGEGDTQYF
TRBD2,TRBV19,TRBJ2-2,CASSMTSGIGELFF
TRBD1,TRBV5-1,TRBJ2-5,CASSLGQGKDTQYF
.,TRBV9,TRBJ2-5,CASSQERSAHEQSF
.,TRBV27,TRBJ2-4,CASTTNLGGNIQYF
.,TRBV27,TRBJ2-1,CASSSSRLWEDLAEQFF
.,TRBV24-1,TRBJ2-7,CATSDPGSSYEQYF
TRBD1,TRBV10-3,TRBJ1-2,CAISESGDRGHYGYTF
.,TRBV12-3/TRBV12-4,TRBJ2-4,CASRRSSADKNIQYF
.,TRBV28,TRBJ1-2,CASSLGTGSKALYGYTF
TRBD2,TRBV5-5,TRBJ2-3,CASSLGTSKTDTQYF
TRBD2,TRBV12-3/TRBV12-4,TRBJ2-5,CASSATSGNAETQYF
.,TRBV3-1,TRBJ2-1,CASSQARFRGEQFF
.,TRBV20-1,TRBJ2-1,CSARASAPRMYNEQFF
.,TRBV18,TRBJ2-7,CASSPPGGTGYEQYF
TRBD2,TRBV4-3,TRBJ2-6,CASSQEAAGGSGANVLTF
.,TRBV19,TRBJ1-5,CASTPIEGGNQPQHF
.,TRBV4-1,TRBJ2-5,CASSQDRVSSRVAQETQYF
TRBD2,TRBV12-3/TRBV12-4,TRBJ2-1,CASSGGLAEFF
.,TRBV7-2,TRBJ2-5,CASSLGLGGKETQYF
.,TRBV19,TRBJ1-4,CASSLVGYEKLFF
TRBD2,TRBV5-1,TRBJ2-1,CASSLKGGHNEQFF
.,TRBV10-3,TRBJ2-7,CAIKRGSYEQYF
TRBD2,TRBV27,TRBJ2-7,CASSTTNGRSPGEQYF
TRBD1,TRBV7-9,TRBJ1-1,CASSAPAGGEAFF